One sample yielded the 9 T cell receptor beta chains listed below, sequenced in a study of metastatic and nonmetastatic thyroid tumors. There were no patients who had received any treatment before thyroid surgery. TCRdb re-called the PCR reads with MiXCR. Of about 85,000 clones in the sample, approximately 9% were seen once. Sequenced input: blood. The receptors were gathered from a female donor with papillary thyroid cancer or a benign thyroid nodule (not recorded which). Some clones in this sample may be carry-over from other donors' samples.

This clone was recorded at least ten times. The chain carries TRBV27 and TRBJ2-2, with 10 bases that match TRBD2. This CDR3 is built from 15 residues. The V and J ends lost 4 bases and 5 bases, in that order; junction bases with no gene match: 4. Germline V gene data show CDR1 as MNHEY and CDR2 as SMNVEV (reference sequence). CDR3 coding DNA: TGTGCCAGCAGTTACAGCGGGGGGGGAACCGGGGAGCTGTTTTTT. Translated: CASSYSGGGTGELFF.

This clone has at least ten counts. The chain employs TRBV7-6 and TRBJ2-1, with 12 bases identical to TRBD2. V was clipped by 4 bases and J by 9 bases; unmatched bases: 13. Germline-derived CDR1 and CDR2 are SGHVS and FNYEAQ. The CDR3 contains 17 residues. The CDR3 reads CASSSLRASGGAGEQFF. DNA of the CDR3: TGTGCCAGCAGCTCCCTTCGGGCTAGCGGGGGGGCAGGTGAGCAGTTCTTC.

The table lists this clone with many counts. CDR3 DNA sequence: TGCGCCAGCAGCCTCTCCAACGCCGGGGAGCTGTTTTTT. Its translation is CASSLSNAGELFF. The V gene is TRBV5-1, the J gene TRBJ2-2; no firm D call. Germline lookup yields CDR1 SGHRS and CDR2 YFSETQ. The CDR3 covers 13 residues. The ends were cut back, 4 bases at V and 6 bases at J, with 10 bases in the middle.

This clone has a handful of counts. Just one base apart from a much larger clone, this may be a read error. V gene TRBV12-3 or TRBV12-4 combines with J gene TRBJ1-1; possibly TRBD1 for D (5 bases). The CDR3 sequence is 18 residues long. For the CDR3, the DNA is TGTGCCAGCAGACCTCCTACAACTCCTAGGGGCACAAACAATGAAGCTTTCTTT. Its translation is CASRPPTTPRGTNNEAFF.

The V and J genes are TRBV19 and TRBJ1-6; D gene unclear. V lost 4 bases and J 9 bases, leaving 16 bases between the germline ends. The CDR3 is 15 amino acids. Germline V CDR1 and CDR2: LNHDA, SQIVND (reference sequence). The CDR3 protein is CASSNTGFSSSPLHF. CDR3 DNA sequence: TGTGCCAGTAGTAATACGGGGTTTTCTAGTTCACCCCTCCACTTT.

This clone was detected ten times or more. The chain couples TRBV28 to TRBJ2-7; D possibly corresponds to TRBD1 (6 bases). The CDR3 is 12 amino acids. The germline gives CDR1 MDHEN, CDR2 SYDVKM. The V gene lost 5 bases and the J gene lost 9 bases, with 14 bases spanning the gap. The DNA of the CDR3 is TGTGCCAGCAGTCCACAGGGAACAGGGCAGTACTTC. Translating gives CASSPQGTGQYF.

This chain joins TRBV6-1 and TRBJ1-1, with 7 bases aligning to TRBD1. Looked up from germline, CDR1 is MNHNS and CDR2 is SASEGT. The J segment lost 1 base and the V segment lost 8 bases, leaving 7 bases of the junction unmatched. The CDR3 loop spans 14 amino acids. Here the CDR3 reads CASQNRGANTEAFF. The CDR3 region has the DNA TGTGCCAGCCAAAACAGGGGAGCGAACACTGAAGCTTTCTTT.

CDR3 in DNA: TGTGCCAGCAGCGTAGAAGGCAGGGCGGACACTGAAGCTTTCTTT. Amino acids: CASSVEGRADTEAFF. This chain connects TRBV9 to TRBJ1-1; tentatively, D is TRBD1 (5 bases). The ends were cut back, 0 bases at V and 3 bases at J, with 12 bases in the middle. This CDR3 is built from 15 residues. Germline V lookup: CDR1 SGDLS, CDR2 YYNGEE.

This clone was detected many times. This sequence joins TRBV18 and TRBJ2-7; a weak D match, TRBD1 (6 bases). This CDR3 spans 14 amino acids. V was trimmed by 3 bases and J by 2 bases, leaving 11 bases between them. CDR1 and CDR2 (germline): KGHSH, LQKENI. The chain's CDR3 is CASSPSDSPYEQYF. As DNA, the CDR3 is TGTGCCAGCTCACCTTCGGACAGCCCCTACGAGCAGTACTTC.